This TCR beta chain was retrieved from a study of blood T cells in healthy people across ages. CDR3 size: 14 residues. CDR1 MNHEY and CDR2 SMNVEV come from the germline V gene (reference sequence). Combining a sample-barcoded 5' primer with a J-beta primer mix, a second PCR ran for about 6 to 12 cycles. TCRdb used MiXCR to reprocess the 5' RACE reads, holding one entry per CDR3 protein. This sample has about 1.6 million distinct CDR3 sequences, with roughly 32% found just once. The TCR was taken from a woman in her 30s in good health. The rearrangement joins TRBV27 to TRBJ2-4, with 7 bases fitting TRBD1. The DNA matches TRBJ2-7 better at its end, which makes the J call doubtful. Sequenced material: blood. The CDR3 sequence is CASGLGGQPYEQYF. DNA for the CDR3: TGTGCCAGCGGTCTTGGGGGACAGCCATACGAGCAGTACTTC.